The 8 T cell receptor beta chains reported below all come from one sample, sequenced in a study of shared clonotypes between healthy human individuals. Sequencing used immunoSEQ multiplex PCR; TCRdb keeps in-frame clones, though not all of them. The table includes 400,000 or so clones, roughly 96% detected once. The sample consisted of memory CD8+ T cells sorted from blood. Subset meaning: CD45RO+ cells pooled with CCR7-negative TemRA cells. The receptors shown here come from a man in his thirties or forties in good health.

The chain joins TRBV5-1 to TRBJ1-2; 9 bases agree with TRBD1. The length of the CDR3 is 15 residues. J gave up 6 bases and V 4 bases, and 10 bases lay outside the gene matches. CDR1 and CDR2 (germline): SGHRS, YFSETQ. CDR3 sequence (DNA): TGCGCCAGCAGCCTCAATTTTGGGACAGGGAATGGCTACACCTTC. As protein: CASSLNFGTGNGYTF.

The chain joins TRBV20-1 to TRBJ2-1; tentative D call: TRBD2 (5 bases). V was pared by 5 bases and J by 12 bases, with 14 bases between. Germline lookup yields CDR1 DFQATT and CDR2 SNEGSKA (reference sequence). The CDR3 has 11 residues. CDR3 coding DNA: TGCAGTGCTTTACTAGACCTGGGGCAGTTCTTC. This sequence encodes CSALLDLGQFF.

This sequence joins TRBV6-9 and TRBJ1-2, with 7 nucleotides matching TRBD1. Germline lookup yields CDR1 MNHGY and CDR2 SVAAGI. CDR3 length: 15 residues. J lost 4 bases, V lost 3 bases, and 8 bases had no gene match. The CDR3 protein is CASSYRRDRPYGYTF. The CDR3, as DNA: TGTGCCAGCAGTTACAGACGGGACAGACCCTATGGCTACACCTTC.

The genes are TRBV11-2 and TRBJ2-3, with D possibly called TRBD1 or TRBD2 (6 bases each). Trimming took 4 bases from V and 0 from J, leaving 20 bases between them. Germline assignment: CDR1 SGHAT and CDR2 FQNNGV. The CDR3 extends over 18 amino acids. CDR3 DNA: TGTGCCAGCAGCTGGGGGACATCGGGGGAGTCTAGCACAGATACGCAGTATTTT. As protein: CASSWGTSGESSTDTQYF.

This clone was seen once. The chain joins TRBV29-1 to TRBJ2-7, with 10 bases matching TRBD1. Germline V gene lookup returns CDR1 SQVTM and CDR2 ANQGSEA. CDR3 length equals 14 residues. Trimming removed 6 bases from V and 5 bases from J; junction bases left unmatched: 10. CDR3 DNA: TGCAGCGTCGCCGGGACAGGGGTTAAACACGAGCAGTACTTC. Its translation: CSVAGTGVKHEQYF.

This chain links TRBV10-3 with TRBJ2-7; TRBD1 matches at 11 bases. There are 13 residues in the CDR3. The V segment lost 4 bases and the J segment 5 bases; nucleotides outside the gene matches: 1. Germline V gives CDR1 ENHRY, CDR2 SYGVKD. The CDR3 bases are TGTGCCATCAGTGGGGGACAGGGGGACGAGCAGTACTTC. Its protein is CAISGGQGDEQYF.

The V and J genes are TRBV2 and TRBJ1-1, with D perhaps matching TRBD1 (5 bases). Trimming removed 7 bases at V and 6 bases at J, with 12 bases between. The V gene's germline CDR1 is SNHLY and CDR2 FYNNEI. The CDR3 contains 12 residues. CDR3 in amino acids: CASIGGGPEAFF. The CDR3 region has the DNA TGTGCCAGCATCGGGGGGGGACCTGAAGCTTTCTTT.

CDR3 protein: CASSLVVGLSTDTQYF. The CDR3 region has the DNA TGCGCCAGCAGCTTGGTGGTAGGCCTAAGCACAGATACGCAGTATTTT. The chain is built from TRBV5-1 and TRBJ2-3; D call uncertain. Germline V gene data show CDR1 as SGHRS and CDR2 as YFSETQ. This CDR3 is 16 amino acids long. V was pared by 0 bases and J by 0 bases, with 11 bases between.